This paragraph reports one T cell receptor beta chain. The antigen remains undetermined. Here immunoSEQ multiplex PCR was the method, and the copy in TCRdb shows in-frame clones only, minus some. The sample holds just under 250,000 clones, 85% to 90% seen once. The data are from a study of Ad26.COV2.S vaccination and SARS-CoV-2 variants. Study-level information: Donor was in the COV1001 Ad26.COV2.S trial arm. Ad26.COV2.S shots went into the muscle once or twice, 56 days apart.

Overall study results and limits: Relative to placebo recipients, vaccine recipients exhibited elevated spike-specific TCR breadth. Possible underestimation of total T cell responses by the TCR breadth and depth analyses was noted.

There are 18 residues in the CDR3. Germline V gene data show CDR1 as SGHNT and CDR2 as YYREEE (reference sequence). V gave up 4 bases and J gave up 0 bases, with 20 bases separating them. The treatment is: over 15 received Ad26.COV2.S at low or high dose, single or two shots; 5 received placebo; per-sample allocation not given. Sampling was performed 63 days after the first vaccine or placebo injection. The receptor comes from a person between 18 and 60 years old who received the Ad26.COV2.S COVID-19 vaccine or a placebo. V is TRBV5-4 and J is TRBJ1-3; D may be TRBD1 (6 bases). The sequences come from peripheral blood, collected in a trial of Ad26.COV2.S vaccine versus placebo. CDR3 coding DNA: TGTGCCAGCAGCAGGAAAGGGGGTCCAAACCTCTCTGGAAACACCATATATTTT. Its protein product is CASSRKGGPNLSGNTIYF. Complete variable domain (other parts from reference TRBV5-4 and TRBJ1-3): ETGVTQSPTHLIKTRGQQVTLRCSSQSGHNTVSWYQQALGQGPQFIFQYYREEENGRGNFPPRFSGLQFPNYSSELNVNALELDDSALYLCASSRKGGPNLSGNTIYFGEGSWLTVV.